The entry that follows covers one T cell receptor (beta chain) sequence. Trimming left V 3 bases short and J 9 bases short, with 12 bases between. Germline V gene lookup returns CDR1 LNHDA and CDR2 SQIVND (reference sequence). The CDR3 is made up of 14 amino acids. These data belong to a study of cytomegalovirus exposure and HLA in healthy donors. The assay was immunoSEQ multiplex PCR, and TCRdb's table has in-frame clones only and misses some. The sample lists roughly 250,000 clones, approximately 90% seen once, with about 2.5% in the top ten. The sequence was collected from a man aged 18 to 35 in good health and CMV-seronegative. This chain joins TRBV19 and TRBJ1-6; the D is unclear. Sequencing was done on a sample of PBMCs. The CDR3 protein is CASSMESLFSPLHF. Written as DNA, the CDR3 is TGTGCCAGTAGTATGGAGTCTCTTTTTTCACCCCTCCACTTT.